A selection of T cell receptor beta chains follows, all from one sample in a study of T cell responses to AZD1222 COVID-19 vaccine. Repertoires were generated with immunoSEQ multiplex PCR, while TCRdb's copy carries only in-frame clones and drops some. The table has around 150,000 clones, about 89% seen once. The sample here was peripheral blood, taken 28 days after the second dose of the MenACWY control vaccine. These receptor sequences come from an adult who received the MenACWY meningococcal vaccine as a control. Each CDR3 is given with its conserved first and last residue.

j_call v_call cdr3_aa
TRBJ2-3 TRBV4-3 CASSQAGLAGAGDTQYF
TRBJ2-5 TRBV3-1/TRBV3-2 CATTLTGQGQETQYF
TRBJ1-4 TRBV6-2/TRBV6-3 CASSTQREAGNEKLFF
TRBJ2-7 TRBV7-2 CASSLAFQGGYEQYF
TRBJ1-2 TRBV28 CASSLPGGWYGYTF
TRBJ2-3 TRBV5-1 CASSFDGSTDTQYF
TRBJ2-7 TRBV3-1/TRBV3-2 CASSQDRGGYEQYF
TRBJ2-3 TRBV7-9 CASSPGLAGITDTQYF
TRBJ1-2 TRBV18 CASSLGLTFTF
TRBJ2-5 TRBV6-1 CASSEIVKETQYF
TRBJ2-3 TRBV19 CASSSGGASTDTQYF
TRBJ1-4 TRBV9 CASSETGVVNEKLFF
TRBJ2-5 TRBV6-5 CASSFGTGFIETQYF
TRBJ1-6 TRBV7-8 CASSLEMLGWGSPLHF
TRBJ2-7 TRBV6-5 CASNKDRGPYEQYF
TRBJ1-4 TRBV11-1 CASSRRQGESEKLFF
TRBJ1-3 TRBV28 CASSLWARDSGNTIYF
TRBJ2-2 TRBV5-8 CASSREHRSTGELFF
TRBJ1-5 TRBV28 CASSTGQGSQPQHF
TRBJ2-5 TRBV7-3 CASSLTISGSETQYF
TRBJ1-2 TRBV15 CATSRDRPVLGYTF
TRBJ2-3 TRBV6-5 CASSLGHAASTDTQYF
TRBJ2-3 TRBV2 CASSEALIGDTQYF
TRBJ1-6 TRBV6-1 CASSDPFRGGESPLHF
TRBJ1-1 TRBV30 CAWSTRPTGITEAFF
TRBJ1-4 TRBV4-2 CASSQESGVNEKLFF
TRBJ1-4 TRBV6-7 CASRPGQGTQCEKLFF
TRBJ1-2 TRBV6-2/TRBV6-3 CASSRDGNYGYTF
TRBJ2-5 TRBV27 CASSLAGQPQETQYF
TRBJ2-3 TRBV30 CAWSVGLDSTSTDTQYF
TRBJ1-1 TRBV7-2 CASSSRGESTEAFF
TRBJ2-1 TRBV20-1 CSARFREQFF
TRBJ2-5 TRBV6-6 CASLQTATGSTQYF
TRBJ1-6 TRBV7-8 CASSRVGEPTPLHF
TRBJ1-3 TRBV9 CASTTDSSSGNTIYF
TRBJ2-6 TRBV9 CASSSSGGGGRTTSGANVLTF
TRBJ2-6 TRBV19 CASSIVLAGANVLTF
TRBJ2-7 TRBV5-1 CASSLVQGGHEQYF
TRBJ1-1 TRBV7-2 CASSFRQGMNTEAFF
TRBJ1-2 TRBV28 CASSTPPGAAANYGYTF
TRBJ1-5 TRBV12-3/TRBV12-4 CASSFGGLPQHF
TRBJ2-5 TRBV5-1 CASSQGTSGSKEETQYF
TRBJ2-5 TRBV5-6 CASSPGTGWPTQYF
TRBJ2-5 TRBV9 CASSVGEWGETQYF
TRBJ1-6 TRBV2 CASSEGFDNSPLHF